These 9 T cell receptor beta chains share one sample of origin, sequenced in a study of blood T cells in healthy people across ages. A sample-barcoded 5' primer and a J-beta primer mix were used in a second PCR of about 7 to 11 cycles. TCRdb fed the 5' RACE reads into MiXCR, producing one record per CDR3 protein. The sample includes hundreds of thousands of distinct CDR3 sequences, around 28% seen only once; the top ten take 17%. The source material was blood. These receptors were taken from a woman at least 80 years old in good health.

This clonotype was observed at least ten times. The chain links TRBV24-1 to TRBJ2-3; 9 nucleotides line up with TRBD2. Germline V CDR1 and CDR2: KGHDR, SFDVKD. This CDR3 spans 14 amino acids. V was pared by 10 bases and J by 3 bases, with 7 bases of the junction left unmatched. In DNA, the CDR3 is TGTGCCACGAGAGCGGGGGGATATACAGATACGCAGTATTTT. This translates into CATRAGGYTDTQYF.

The sample holds many counts of this clonotype. The rearrangement uses TRBV7-9 and TRBJ2-1; 8 bases map to TRBD1. Trimming took 5 bases from V and 5 from J; bases not matched to a gene: 11. Per germline, CDR1 SEHNR and CDR2 FQNEAQ (reference sequence). The CDR3 is made up of 16 amino acids. The CDR3 reads CASSLLFGTGDNEQFF. CDR3 DNA: TGTGCCAGCAGCCTACTATTCGGGACAGGAGACAATGAGCAGTTCTTC.

The chain couples TRBV11-2 to TRBJ1-1; D call uncertain. The V and J ends lost 5 bases and 4 bases respectively, with 17 bases between them. Per the germline V gene, CDR1 is SGHAT and CDR2 is FQNNGV. CDR3 length equals 15 residues. DNA of the CDR3: TGTGCCAGCAGCCCCCTTCGGGGAAGGTTCACTGAAGCTTTCTTT. As protein: CASSPLRGRFTEAFF.

This clonotype was seen a handful of times. The J gene is TRBJ1-4, the V gene TRBV7-2; 9 bases map to TRBD1. The V gene end was trimmed by 3 bases and the J gene end by 3 bases; junction bases not matched to a gene: 5. The germline gives CDR1 SGHTA, CDR2 FQGNSA. This CDR3 is built from 16 residues. CDR3 in DNA: TGTGCCAGCAGCTTCGGACAGGGGAACCCTAATGAAAAACTGTTTTTT. It codes for CASSFGQGNPNEKLFF.

This clonotype was found many times. The V gene is TRBV6-2 or TRBV6-3, the J gene TRBJ2-1; 8 nucleotides line up with TRBD2. V shed 6 bases and J 4 bases; nucleotides not matched to a gene: 11. This CDR3 is built from 16 residues. Per the germline V gene, CDR1 is MNHEY and CDR2 is SVGEGT. CDR3 protein: CASSPSLAGGYNEQFF. Here the CDR3 DNA reads TGTGCCAGCAGCCCCTCCCTCGCGGGGGGATACAATGAGCAGTTCTTC.

In this sample, this clonotype turned up many times. This sequence joins TRBV18 and TRBJ2-5; 9 bases fit TRBD2. The CDR3 totals 16 residues. The germline CDR1 and CDR2 sequences are KGHSH and LQKENI. The J segment lost 1 base and the V segment lost 1 base, leaving 4 bases of the junction unmatched. The CDR3, as DNA: TGTGCCAGCTCACCACTCGGAGCGGGGGGCCAAGAGACCCAGTACTTC. It specifies CASSPLGAGGQETQYF.

The rearrangement links TRBV29-1 to TRBJ2-4; 7 positions agree with TRBD1. The V gene end was trimmed by 5 bases and the J gene end by 1 base; junction bases not matched to a gene: 2. CDR3 length: 13 amino acids. Germline CDR1 is SQVTM and CDR2 is ANQGSEA. Written as DNA, the CDR3 is TGCAGCGTTCTACAGGGGGCCAAAAACATTCAGTACTTC. It specifies CSVLQGAKNIQYF.

The chain employs TRBV28 and TRBJ2-7; a weak D match, TRBD1 (7 bases). This CDR3 comprises 16 residues. Trimming pared 6 bases from V and 2 bases from J, leaving 20 bases between. Germline CDR1 MDHEN, CDR2 SYDVKM. The CDR3 here is CASSFLAGQRTYEQYF. The CDR3, as DNA: TGTGCCAGCAGCTTCTTGGCGGGACAGCGAACCTACGAGCAGTACTTC.

J is TRBJ2-7 and V is TRBV12-3 or TRBV12-4; 9 nucleotides agree with TRBD2. V was pared by 3 bases and J by 5 bases, with 5 bases of the junction left unmatched. This CDR3 spans 14 amino acids. CDR3 coding DNA: TGTGCCAGCAGTTTGCGGGGGGGCCCGGACGAGCAGTACTTC. It is translated as CASSLRGGPDEQYF.